The next 19 T cell receptor beta chains were all read from a single sample in a study of graft-versus-host responses after intestinal transplantation. The protocol was immunoSEQ multiplex PCR, while the TCRdb copy is restricted to in-frame clones and leaves out a portion. This sample has approximately 70,000 clones; 84% occur once, and the top ten carry less than 0.45%. Their antigen targets remain unknown. The sequences come from unstimulated CD4+ T cells sorted from spleen or lymph node cells, collected before transplant. The receptors were sampled from a human donor who was the organ donor for an intestinal transplant.

The gene calls are TRBV28 and TRBJ2-1, with TRBD2 matching over 7 bases. This CDR3 spans 15 amino acids. The V segment lost 2 bases and the J segment 0 bases; nucleotides outside the gene matches: 1. The V gene's germline CDR1 is MDHEN and CDR2 SYDVKM. The CDR3 nucleotides read TGTGCCAGCAGTTTAGGGGGGGGCTCCTACAATGAGCAGTTCTTC. It is translated as CASSLGGGSYNEQFF.

This clone was detected only once. The chain links TRBV23-1 to TRBJ1-1; 8 bases are a match to TRBD1. TRBV23-1 is identified as an open reading frame with a role that is uncertain. The ends lost 3 bases at V and 7 bases at J; junction bases unmatched: 7. The length of the CDR3 is 14 residues. The CDR3 loop is CASSQSGQGGEAFF. In DNA, the CDR3 is TGCGCCAGCAGTCAGTCTGGACAGGGTGGTGAAGCTTTCTTT.

The rearrangement links TRBV11-2 to TRBJ2-1, with D possibly TRBD1 on 5 matching bases. V was pared by 1 base and J by 12 bases, with 13 bases between. This CDR3 region has 13 residues. Germline CDR1 is SGHAT and CDR2 is FQNNGV. CDR3 DNA sequence: TGTGCCAGCAGCTTAGCTGGGGCTAGGGGGCAGTTCTTC. It codes for CASSLAGARGQFF.

The chain is built from TRBV5-1 and TRBJ1-4; no clear D gene. The CDR3 loop spans 14 amino acids. V dropped 2 bases and J dropped 7 bases, with 12 bases sitting between them. CDR1 SGHRS and CDR2 YFSETQ come from the germline V gene. CDR3 DNA sequence: TGCGCCAGCAGCTTTGAGGAACCACGTGAAAAACTGTTTTTT. Its protein product is CASSFEEPREKLFF.

The V gene is TRBV11-3, the J gene TRBJ1-1; D gene unclear. The CDR3 length is 13 residues. Trimming left V 5 bases short and J 8 bases short, with 15 bases between. Germline V gene sequence: CDR1 SGHNT, CDR2 YENEEA. The DNA of the CDR3 is TGTGCCAGCAGCACCAGTCTGGGAGGAGAAGCTTTCTTT. This codes for CASSTSLGGEAFF.

The CDR3 coding sequence is TGTGCCAGCAGCCCGCTCGGGGGGATAAAATATGGCTACACCTTC. The encoded protein is CASSPLGGIKYGYTF. The chain joins TRBV28 to TRBJ1-2, with D possibly matching TRBD1 (5 bases). The CDR3 consists of 15 residues. Per germline, CDR1 MDHEN and CDR2 SYDVKM. V was trimmed by 6 bases and J by 5 bases, leaving 19 bases between them.

This clone was detected many times. The genes are TRBV18 and TRBJ1-5, with 7 bases fitting TRBD1. The CDR3 is 13 amino acids. The V and J ends lost 2 bases and 5 bases, in that order; junction bases with no gene match: 0. Germline assignment: CDR1 KGHSH and CDR2 LQKENI. The CDR3: CASSPDRDQPQHF. The CDR3 DNA follows: TGTGCCAGCTCACCAGACAGGGATCAGCCCCAGCATTTT.

Points on this clone: Germline and junction disagree at one end, which may indicate a read error. The chain has TRBV7-7 and TRBJ2-1, with 9 bases that match TRBD2. Germline V CDR1 and CDR2: SSHAT, FNYEAQ (reference sequence). This CDR3 spans 15 amino acids. For the CDR3, the DNA is TGTGCTAGCAGCTTAGGACTAGCGACCCACAATGAGCAGTTCTTC. Protein sequence: CASSLGLATHNEQFF. Together with reference TRBV7-7 and TRBJ2-1, the CDR3 gives the full variable domain: GAGVSQSPRYKVTKRGQDVTLRCDPISSHATLYWYQQALGQGPEFLTYFNYEAQPDKSGLPSDRFSAERPEGSISTLTIQRTEQRDSAMYRCASSLGLATHNEQFFGPGTRLTVL.

As to this clone: One junction end does not reproduce the germline sequence, and a read error may be involved. The chain uses TRBV27 and TRBJ2-4; 8 nucleotides line up with TRBD2. This CDR3 region has 14 residues. Germline assignment: CDR1 MNHEY and CDR2 SMNVEV (reference sequence). The CDR3 DNA reads as TGTGCCAGCGGACTTCGGGGGGGCGGAAACATTCAGTGCTTC. Its protein is CASGLRGGGNIQCF.

The count of this clone is one. The V call is TRBV5-7, the J call TRBJ1-1, with a possible D match to TRBD1 (6 bases). TRBV5-7 is placed among ORFs of uncertain function. V was trimmed by 0 bases and J by 8 bases, leaving 26 bases between them. The CDR3 is 18 amino acids. The CDR3 region is CASSLELRRTAQRAEAFF. The CDR3 bases are TGTGCCAGCAGCTTGGAGTTGAGGCGGACAGCTCAGCGAGCCGAAGCTTTCTTT.

This clone was seen a single time. The chain employs TRBV19 and TRBJ1-5; 9 nucleotides line up with TRBD1. The junction had 13 bases not matched to a gene; V was cut back by 0 bases and J by 7 bases. The CDR3 loop spans 18 amino acids. Germline lookup yields CDR1 LNHDA and CDR2 SQIVND (reference sequence). The CDR3 loop is CASSIDSPGWDREQPQHF. The CDR3 DNA is TGTGCCAGTAGTATAGATTCCCCCGGTTGGGACAGGGAGCAGCCCCAGCATTTT. Combining the CDR3 with reference TRBV19 and TRBJ1-5 gives the whole variable domain DGGITQSPKYLFRKEGQNVTLSCEQNLNHDAMYWYRQDPGQGLRLIYYSQIVNDFQKGDIAEGYSVSREKKESFPLTVTSAQKNPTAFYLCASSIDSPGWDREQPQHFGDGTRLSIL.

The CDR3 region is CASSLWGVKIRNSNQPQHF. The CDR3 nucleotides are TGTGCCAGCAGCCTTTGGGGGGTCAAGATTAGGAATAGCAATCAGCCCCAGCATTTT. The chain employs TRBV28 and TRBJ1-5, with D perhaps TRBD1 (5 bases). V shed 6 bases and J shed 0 bases, with 24 bases lying between them. Germline CDR1 MDHEN, CDR2 SYDVKM. The CDR3 is made up of 19 amino acids.

V gene TRBV5-4 combines with J gene TRBJ1-2, with a weak D call TRBD1 (6 bases). Trimming removed 4 bases at V and 5 bases at J, with 15 bases between. CDR3 length: 14 amino acids. Germline V CDR1 and CDR2: SGHNT, YYREEE (reference sequence). The CDR3 spells CASSHGQRAYGYTF. For the CDR3, the DNA is TGTGCCAGCAGCCACGGACAGAGGGCTTATGGCTACACCTTC.

The rearrangement joins TRBV6-1 to TRBJ2-2; D gene unclear. The CDR3 has 11 amino acids. CDR1 MNHNS and CDR2 SASEGT come from the germline V gene. Trimming cost V 10 bases and J 5 bases, with 8 bases left between them. CDR3 DNA sequence: TGTGCCACTGAGGAGACCGGGGAGCTGTTTTTT. Residues: CATEETGELFF.

The rearrangement uses TRBV5-4 and TRBJ2-6; D is possibly TRBD1 (6 bases). Trimming left V 4 bases short and J 1 base short, with 15 bases between. In germline, CDR1 is SGHNT, CDR2 YYREEE (reference sequence). This CDR3 spans 17 amino acids. The CDR3 region has the DNA TGTGCCAGCAGCCTCGGACAGAGGAGATCTGGGGCCAACGTCCTGACTTTC. It encodes CASSLGQRRSGANVLTF.

This chain connects TRBV2 to TRBJ2-6; D is possibly TRBD1 (6 bases). Germline CDR1 and CDR2: SNHLY and FYNNEI. Trimming cost V 4 bases and J 2 bases, with 9 bases left between them. This CDR3 has 15 amino acids. CDR3 loop: CASSVRTAGANVLTF. The CDR3 DNA reads as TGTGCCAGCAGTGTAAGGACAGCTGGGGCCAACGTCCTGACTTTC.

This clone was recorded a few times. The chain joins TRBV28 to TRBJ1-1; tentatively, D is TRBD1 (5 bases). CDR1 is MDHEN, CDR2 SYDVKM, per germline. V gave up 5 bases and J gave up 7 bases, with 23 bases separating them. The CDR3 loop spans 16 amino acids. The CDR3 DNA follows: TGTGCCAGCAGTGCGCCCCGAACGCGGCGGGACGGTGAAGCTTTCTTT. Its translation: CASSAPRTRRDGEAFF.

This clone was counted a few times. The chain links TRBV7-9 to TRBJ1-6; 8 bases align to TRBD1. Germline assignment: CDR1 SEHNR and CDR2 FQNEAQ (reference sequence). The length of the CDR3 is 17 residues. The J segment lost 3 bases and the V segment lost 1 base, leaving 5 bases of the junction unmatched. CDR3 DNA: TGTGCCAGCAGCTTAGGACAGGGGAGCGGCTATAATTCACCCCTCCACTTT. Translating it yields CASSLGQGSGYNSPLHF.

This chain connects TRBV19 to TRBJ1-5; 8 bases match TRBD1. The germline V gene has CDR1 LNHDA and CDR2 SQIVND (reference sequence). Losses at the gene ends were 1 base for V and 3 bases for J; bases not matched to a gene: 5. The CDR3 has 16 residues. The CDR3 reads CASSIGMDRDNQPQHF. The CDR3 nucleotides read TGTGCCAGTAGTATAGGAATGGACAGGGACAATCAGCCCCAGCATTTT.